In its sample, the clone carrying this TCR beta chain was seen a few times. Its antigen is unknown. This specimen comes from a study of beta chain features in type 1 diabetes. Study in general: Summed over all samples, the examined sorted cells came to some 99 million. Findings and caveats of the study: Resolution of whether HLA type affects TCRB rearrangement was not achieved here. For Type 1 diabetes patients, all four CD4+ subsets carried TCRB CDR3s that were moderately but significantly shorter. High TCR expression in some cells could lead to their over-representation in cDNA sequencing.

The study reverse transcribed the entire isolated RNA, so it sequenced expressed TCRB transcripts. The protocol was immunoSEQ multiplex PCR, while the TCRdb copy is restricted to in-frame clones and leaves out a portion. The sample has around 250,000 clones, roughly 20% seen once. Trimming took 0 bases from V and 2 from J, leaving 5 bases between them. The length of the CDR3 is 14 residues. Germline V gene lookup returns CDR1 SGHRS and CDR2 YFSETQ. The chain is built from TRBV5-1 and TRBJ2-2; D ambiguous. The TCR sequence derives from a woman in her 40s with type 1 diabetes. Sequencing was done on a sample of naive CD4+ T cells from blood. The CDR3, as DNA: TGCGCCAGCAGCTTGGTCCTAAACACCGGGGAGCTGTTTTTT. It translates to CASSLVLNTGELFF. Full variable domain (rest looked up from reference TRBV5-1 and TRBJ2-2): KAGVTQTPRYLIKTRGQQVTLSCSPISGHRSVSWYQQTPGQGLQFLFEYFSETQRNKGNFPGRFSGRQFSNSRSEMNVSTLELGDSALYLCASSLVLNTGELFFGEGSRLTVL.